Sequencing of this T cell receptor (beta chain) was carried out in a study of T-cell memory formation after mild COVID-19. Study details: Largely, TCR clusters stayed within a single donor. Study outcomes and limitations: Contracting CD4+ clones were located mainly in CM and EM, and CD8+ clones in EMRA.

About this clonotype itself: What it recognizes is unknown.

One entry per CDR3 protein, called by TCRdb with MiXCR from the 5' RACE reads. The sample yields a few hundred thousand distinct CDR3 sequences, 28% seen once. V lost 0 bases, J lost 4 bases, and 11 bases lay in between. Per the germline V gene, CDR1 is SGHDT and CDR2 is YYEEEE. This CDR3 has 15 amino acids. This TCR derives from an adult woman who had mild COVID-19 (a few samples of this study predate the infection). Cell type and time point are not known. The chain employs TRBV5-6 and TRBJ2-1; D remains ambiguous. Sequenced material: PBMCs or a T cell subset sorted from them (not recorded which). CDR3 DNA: TGTGCCAGCAGCTTGGAGGCAGGAACGTACAATGAGCAGTTCTTC. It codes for CASSLEAGTYNEQFF.